These 15 T cell receptor beta chains share one sample of origin, sequenced in a study of cytomegalovirus exposure and HLA in healthy donors. Primers for the PCR totalled 60 Vbeta and 13 Jbeta. The method was immunoSEQ multiplex PCR; TCRdb's version includes in-frame clones alone and lacks a portion of them. The sample lists around 95,000 clones, roughly 82% seen once, with around 3.7% in the top ten. The source material was PBMCs. Receptors were obtained from a man aged 30 to 45 in good health and CMV-seropositive.

The rearrangement joins TRBV27 to TRBJ2-4; TRBD2 matches 10 bases. The CDR3 sequence is 14 residues long. V trimming: 7 bases; J trimming: 6 bases; junction bases outside the gene matches: 6. Germline V gene lookup returns CDR1 MNHEY and CDR2 SMNVEV (reference sequence). The chain's CDR3 is CASKASGSANIQYF. In DNA form, the CDR3 reads TGTGCCAGCAAGGCTAGCGGGAGCGCAAACATTCAGTACTTC.

The gene calls are TRBV28 and TRBJ2-1; D may be TRBD2 (6 bases). CDR3 length equals 12 residues. Germline-derived CDR1 and CDR2 are MDHEN and SYDVKM. The V end was cut by 10 bases, the J end by 6 bases, with 13 bases between. The CDR3 sequence: CATTSSVNEQFF. The CDR3 nucleotides read TGTGCCACCACTTCTAGCGTCAATGAGCAGTTCTTC.

The chain joins TRBV5-1 to TRBJ1-4; 9 nucleotides match TRBD1. V lost 2 bases, J lost 8 bases, and 4 bases stayed unmatched. The germline gives CDR1 SGHRS, CDR2 YFSETQ. CDR3 length equals 14 residues. This CDR3 is CASSLTGGQEKLFF. The DNA of the CDR3 is TGCGCCAGCAGCTTAACAGGGGGCCAGGAAAAACTGTTTTTT.

This clone has a handful of counts. The chain has TRBV7-9 and TRBJ2-3; D is undetermined. This CDR3 is built from 16 residues. Germline CDR1 reads SEHNR; CDR2 reads FQNEAQ (reference sequence). Trimming cost V 1 base and J 2 bases, with 13 bases left between them. The CDR3 loop reads CASSLGRMTNTDTQYF. The CDR3 nucleotides read TGTGCCAGCAGCTTAGGACGGATGACAAACACAGATACGCAGTATTTT.

The chain has TRBV19 and TRBJ1-1, with D unclear. V was trimmed by 6 bases and J by 3 bases, leaving 11 bases between them. The CDR3 totals 13 residues. Per germline, CDR1 LNHDA and CDR2 SQIVND (reference sequence). The CDR3 sequence: CASRRVTHTEAFF. The CDR3, as DNA: TGTGCCAGTAGAAGAGTGACTCACACTGAAGCTTTCTTT.

J is TRBJ1-5 and V is TRBV27; the D is unclear. V was shortened by 2 bases and J by 2 bases, with 7 bases between the two germline ends. Germline CDR1 MNHEY, CDR2 SMNVEV (reference sequence). The CDR3 loop spans 14 amino acids. CDR3 DNA: TGTGCCAGCAGTTTAACTAGGGGCAATCAGCCCCAGCATTTT. Its translation is CASSLTRGNQPQHF.

This chain uses TRBV15 with TRBJ2-7; 7 bases agree with TRBD2. Germline CDR1 reads LNHNV; CDR2 reads YYDKDF (reference sequence). The CDR3 sequence is 14 residues long. The V segment lost 1 base and the J segment 3 bases; nucleotides outside the gene matches: 3. The CDR3: CATSRAGLSYEQYF. The CDR3, as DNA: TGTGCCACCAGCAGAGCGGGACTAAGCTACGAGCAGTACTTC.

The chain carries TRBV15 and TRBJ2-7; the match to TRBD1 covers 7 bases. The V and J ends lost 0 bases and 3 bases, in that order; junction bases with no gene match: 8. CDR1 and CDR2 (germline): LNHNV, YYDKDF (reference sequence). The CDR3 totals 16 residues. CDR3 DNA: TGTGCCACCAGCAGAGATTTGGACAGGATGAGCTACGAGCAGTACTTC. It translates to CATSRDLDRMSYEQYF. The whole variable domain, remainder taken from reference TRBV15 and TRBJ2-7, is DAMVIQNPRYQVTQFGKPVTLSCSQTLNHNVMYWYQQKSSQAPKLLFHYYDKDFNNEADTPDNFQSRRPNTSFCFLDIRSPGLGDTAMYLCATSRDLDRMSYEQYFGPGTRLTVT.

The chain recombines TRBV28 with TRBJ2-7; possible D gene TRBD1, 5 bases. V lost 5 bases and J lost 5, with 10 bases in between. Germline V lookup: CDR1 MDHEN, CDR2 SYDVKM. The CDR3 consists of 12 residues. CDR3 sequence reads: CASSPGYHEQYF. In nucleotides, the CDR3 is TGTGCCAGCAGTCCAGGGTACCACGAGCAGTACTTC. Using reference TRBV28 and TRBJ2-7 for the parts outside the CDR3, the full variable domain is DVKVTQSSRYLVKRTGEKVFLECVQDMDHENMFWYRQDPGLGLRLIYFSYDVKMKEKGDIPEGYSVSREKKERFSLILESASTNQTSMYLCASSPGYHEQYFGPGTRLTVT.

As for this clone: Because the CDR3's place on the DNA is in doubt, the DNA is left out and the CDR3 is given as listed by TCRdb. CDR3 sequence: CASSFLENYGYTF. The rearrangement uses TRBV28 and TRBJ1-2. Inclusive of both ends, the CDR3 amounts to 13 amino acids. Germline CDR1 and CDR2: MDHEN and SYDVKM.

This clone was seen more than once but under ten times. The V gene is TRBV28, the J gene TRBJ1-1; no clear D gene. Trimming took off 5 bases at V and 2 bases at J, with 12 bases between the two ends. Looked up from germline, CDR1 is MDHEN and CDR2 is SYDVKM. The CDR3 contains 14 residues. CDR3 coding DNA: TGTGCCAGCAGTCCGGCGGGCAGAAACACTGAAGCTTTCTTT. This codes for CASSPAGRNTEAFF.

The chain employs TRBV28 and TRBJ2-7; 12 positions agree with TRBD1. Germline V gene lookup returns CDR1 MDHEN and CDR2 SYDVKM. There are 17 residues in the CDR3. V lost 4 bases to trimming and J lost 5 bases; unmatched junction nucleotides: 12. The CDR3 bases are TGTGCCAGCAGTTCCCCTCCGGGGACAGGGGGCGTAAACGAGCAGTACTTC. It translates to CASSSPPGTGGVNEQYF.

The genes are TRBV28 and TRBJ2-5, with 11 bases lining up with TRBD1. The J call may be mistaken, given a closer DNA end match to TRBJ2-7. The length of the CDR3 is 18 residues. Germline lookup yields CDR1 MDHEN and CDR2 SYDVKM. CDR3 bases: TGTGCCAGCAGTTCCAAGGCCCCGGACAGGGGGCAAAACTACGAGCAGTACTTC. Translating it yields CASSSKAPDRGQNYEQYF.

V usage is TRBV10-1 and J usage is TRBJ1-5; D is undetermined. Germline V CDR1 and CDR2: WNHNN, SYGVQD (reference sequence). CDR3 length: 12 residues. The V end was cut by 8 bases, the J end by 6 bases, with 11 bases between. This chain's CDR3 is CASSWSGQPQHF. CDR3 coding DNA: TGCGCCAGCTCCTGGTCGGGTCAGCCCCAGCATTTT.

J is TRBJ2-2 and V is TRBV5-1, with D tentatively TRBD1 (5 bases). Germline V gene data show CDR1 as SGHRS and CDR2 as YFSETQ. The V end lost 4 bases, the J end lost 3 bases, and 10 bases lay between the germline ends. The CDR3 sequence is 14 residues long. DNA for the CDR3: TGCGCCAGCAGCCAGCTCAGGGACACCGGGGAGCTGTTTTTT. Translation gives CASSQLRDTGELFF.